The 15 T cell receptor beta chains given below trace back to one sample, sequenced in a study of beta chain features in type 1 diabetes. Sequenced material consisted of expressed TCRB transcripts (all of the isolated RNA was reverse transcribed). The repertoire was sequenced with immunoSEQ multiplex PCR; TCRdb's copy has only in-frame clones and lacks some. The sample lists more than 85,000 clones; 40% were seen once. Sequenced sample: stem cell memory CD4+ T cells from blood. These receptors were collected from a woman aged 18-29 years in good health.

This clone has just a few counts. This chain joins TRBV28 and TRBJ1-5; perhaps TRBD1 as D (5 bases). V gave up 5 bases and J gave up 9 bases, with 14 bases separating them. This CDR3 spans 13 amino acids. CDR1 and CDR2 from the germline V gene are MDHEN and SYDVKM. CDR3 protein: CASSPQRGGPQHF. In DNA form, the CDR3 reads TGTGCCAGCAGTCCTCAACGCGGGGGGCCCCAGCATTTT.

This clone was seen a handful of times. V gene TRBV9 combines with J gene TRBJ2-5, with TRBD2 identical over 8 bases. Trimming removed 0 bases from V and 4 bases from J; junction bases left unmatched: 5. The CDR3 runs to 15 residues. CDR1 and CDR2 (germline): SGDLS, YYNGEE. For the CDR3, the DNA is TGTGCCAGCAGCGTAGGAGCGGGAGTCGTAGAGACCCAGTACTTC. It specifies CASSVGAGVVETQYF.

The genes are TRBV19 and TRBJ2-1; TRBD2 aligns across 14 bases. Trimming removed 1 base from V and 4 bases from J; junction bases left unmatched: 3. Per the germline V gene, CDR1 is LNHDA and CDR2 is SQIVND (reference sequence). CDR3 length equals 17 residues. The CDR3 DNA is TGTGCCAGTAGTATAGGGGGACTAGCGGGAGTTTACAATGAGCAGTTCTTC. Its translation: CASSIGGLAGVYNEQFF.

The chain joins TRBV7-8 to TRBJ2-3, with 9 bases that match TRBD1. The CDR3 has 16 amino acids. Germline CDR1 and CDR2: SGHVS and FQNEAQ. The trim removed 5 bases at V and 0 bases at J, leaving 6 bases unmatched. The CDR3 DNA reads as TGTGCCAGCAGCCCCCGGACAGGGGCGAGCACAGATACGCAGTATTTT. Its translation: CASSPRTGASTDTQYF. The variable domain in full, with the rest retrieved from reference TRBV7-8 and TRBJ2-3, is GAGVSQSPRYKVAKRGQDVALRCDPISGHVSLFWYQQALGQGPEFLTYFQNEAQLDKSGLPSDRFFAERPEGSVSTLKIQRTQQEDSAVYLCASSPRTGASTDTQYFGPGTRLTVL.

Only a few counts were recorded for this clone. This chain links TRBV19 with TRBJ1-5; 8 bases are shared with TRBD1. V lost 7 bases to trimming and J lost 6 bases; unmatched junction nucleotides: 11. Germline lookup yields CDR1 LNHDA and CDR2 SQIVND (reference sequence). CDR3 length: 15 residues. The CDR3 here is CASTAPGQEGQPQHF. Here the CDR3 DNA reads TGTGCCAGTACGGCCCCGGGACAGGAGGGTCAGCCCCAGCATTTT.

The CDR3 loop is CASSQAPPGQGPSGYTF. The CDR3 DNA is TGCGCCAGCAGCCAGGCCCCCCCGGGACAGGGACCAAGTGGCTACACCTTC. The rearrangement links TRBV4-3 to TRBJ1-2, with TRBD1 identical over 9 bases. The junction had 15 bases not matched to a gene; V was cut back by 3 bases and J by 7 bases. The CDR3 has 17 residues. CDR1 and CDR2 from the germline V gene are LGHNA and YSLEER.

The chain employs TRBV28 and TRBJ1-5, with D hard to call. The germline gives CDR1 MDHEN, CDR2 SYDVKM. The CDR3 covers 15 residues. Trimming took 1 base from V and 4 from J, leaving 11 bases between them. CDR3 in DNA: TGTGCCAGCAGTTTATCAGGCCCGAAAAATCAGCCCCAGCATTTT. This encodes CASSLSGPKNQPQHF.

The rearrangement links TRBV14 to TRBJ1-1; TRBD1 is a possible D gene (6 bases). Germline CDR1 is SGHDN and CDR2 is FVKESK. The V end lost 4 bases, the J end lost 9 bases, and 21 bases lay between the germline ends. The CDR3 contains 15 residues. For the CDR3, the DNA is TGTGCCAGCAGCCTACGCCCCGGACAGTTCAACCAAGCTTTCTTT. This sequence encodes CASSLRPGQFNQAFF.

The V call is TRBV27, the J call TRBJ2-7; D is possibly TRBD2 (6 bases). CDR1 and CDR2 (germline): MNHEY, SMNVEV (reference sequence). The CDR3 is made up of 17 amino acids. V was clipped by 5 bases and J by 6 bases, with 26 bases between them. This chain's CDR3 is CASSPNLFQGRRGEQYF. The DNA for the CDR3 is TGTGCCAGCAGTCCTAACCTATTCCAGGGCCGGCGGGGCGAGCAGTACTTC.

This clone was seen once. The chain is built from TRBV7-6 and TRBJ2-7; 8 nucleotides line up with TRBD1. In germline, CDR1 is SGHVS, CDR2 FNYEAQ. The V and J ends lost 0 bases and 2 bases, in that order; junction bases with no gene match: 6. CDR3 length equals 16 residues. CDR3: CASSLAPTGEAYEQYF. CDR3 DNA sequence: TGTGCCAGCAGCTTAGCCCCGACAGGGGAAGCCTACGAGCAGTACTTC.

This chain links TRBV7-9 with TRBJ1-1, with D perhaps matching TRBD1 (6 bases). Trimming left V 3 bases short and J 3 bases short, with 14 bases between. The germline CDR1 and CDR2 sequences are SEHNR and FQNEAQ (reference sequence). CDR3 size: 15 residues. The CDR3 loop is CASSLGIGGYTEAFF. The CDR3 nucleotides are TGTGCCAGCAGCTTGGGGATAGGGGGATACACTGAAGCTTTCTTT.

This clone was detected only a few times. The chain is built from TRBV7-3 and TRBJ2-1; the match to TRBD2 covers 10 bases. Looked up from germline, CDR1 is SGHTA and CDR2 is FQGTGA. This CDR3 is 18 amino acids long. After removal of 0 bases from V and 0 bases from J, the junction contained 5 bases not matched to a gene. The CDR3, as DNA: TGTGCCAGCAGCTTAACGTCGAGCGGGAGGGCCTCCTACAATGAGCAGTTCTTC. It yields the protein CASSLTSSGRASYNEQFF.

The rearrangement links TRBV11-2 to TRBJ1-3, with 7 bases matching TRBD1. Germline CDR1 is SGHAT and CDR2 is FQNNGV. J was trimmed by 2 bases and V by 5 bases; bases with no gene match: 6. The CDR3 sequence is 15 residues long. CDR3 DNA sequence: TGTGCCAGCAGCCCAGCCGGGACAGCTGGAAACACCATATATTTT. Its protein product is CASSPAGTAGNTIYF.

This clone was recorded a few times. This chain uses TRBV6-6 with TRBJ2-5; no reliable D call. V lost 0 bases and J 7 bases, leaving 12 bases between the germline ends. The CDR3 is 14 residues long. Germline CDR1 reads MNHNY; CDR2 reads SVGAGI (reference sequence). The CDR3 sequence: CASSYSSGLGTQYF. DNA for the CDR3: TGTGCCAGCAGTTACTCATCAGGTCTGGGGACCCAGTACTTC.

This clone was recorded a few times. J is TRBJ1-1 and V is TRBV27, with D perhaps TRBD1 (5 bases). Germline CDR1 and CDR2: MNHEY and SMNVEV (reference sequence). The CDR3 length is 13 residues. V was pared by 5 bases and J by 4 bases, with 11 bases between. The chain's CDR3 is CASSTGRVTEAFF. The CDR3 DNA reads as TGTGCCAGCAGTACAGGCAGGGTCACTGAAGCTTTCTTT.